A selection of T cell receptor beta chains follows, all from one sample in a study of T cell responses to AZD1222 COVID-19 vaccine. Assay: immunoSEQ multiplex PCR; the TCRdb copy retains only in-frame clones and omits some. The sample has 75,000 to 100,000 clones, approximately 87% seen once. Sequencing used peripheral blood, obtained on day 0 of AZD1222 vaccination. These receptors were obtained from an adult in good health. Each CDR3 is given with its conserved first and last residue. The D gene is left open where the match is weak. Only some rows state a clone size, as once, few, many or a class for expanded clones.

j_call v_call clone_size d_call cdr3_nt cdr3_aa
TRBJ1-1 TRBV6-5 - - TGTGCCAGCAGTTACTCCGGGGGAGGGTACACTGAAGCTTTCTTT CASSYSGGGYTEAFF
TRBJ1-5 TRBV7-9 - - TGTGCCAGCGGACTCAGGGACCAGCCCCAGCATTTT CASGLRDQPQHF
TRBJ2-7 TRBV5-8 few - TGTGCCAGCAACAGAGCCACCTACGAGCAGTACTTC CASNRATYEQYF
TRBJ1-1 TRBV7-9 - TRBD1 TGTGCCAGCATTGGGACAGGGGTTGGCACTGAAGCTTTCTTT CASIGTGVGTEAFF
TRBJ1-5 TRBV24-1 - - TGTGCCACCAGTGCCACAGGGCTTAGCAATCAGCCCCAGCATTTT CATSATGLSNQPQHF
TRBJ2-4 TRBV19 - - TGTGCCAGTGGGACTGAAAACATTCAGTACTTC CASGTENIQYF
TRBJ2-7 TRBV28 once - TGTGCCAGCACTCAGGGTTCCTACGAGCAGTACTTC CASTQGSYEQYF
TRBJ2-3 TRBV7-2 - TRBD2 TGTGCCAGCAGCTTAGTAGCGGGACGGCCAGATACGCAGTATTTT CASSLVAGRPDTQYF
TRBJ2-1 TRBV7-2 - TRBD2 TGTGCCAGCAGCCGTGGTAGCGGGAGTAGGTACAATGAGCAGTTCTTC CASSRGSGSRYNEQFF
TRBJ1-1 TRBV11-2 - TRBD1 TGTGCCAGCAGCCCTCGGACAGGGGGCCTGAACACTGAAGCTTTCTTT CASSPRTGGLNTEAFF
TRBJ1-5 TRBV2 - - TGTGCCAGCAGTGAACAGTACCGGAATCAGCCCCAGCATTTT CASSEQYRNQPQHF
TRBJ1-5 TRBV24-1 few - TGTGCCACCAGTGATGCCGGGACATCGAGCAATCAGCCCCAGCATTTT CATSDAGTSSNQPQHF
TRBJ1-4 TRBV5-6 - TRBD1 TGTGCCAGCAGCTTGGCCCGACAGGGGGCGCGAGAAAAACTGTTTTTT CASSLARQGAREKLFF
TRBJ2-1 TRBV5-6 - - TGTGCCAGCAGCTTGACGGAGCGCTCCTACAATGAGCAGTTCTTC CASSLTERSYNEQFF
TRBJ1-4 TRBV30 - TRBD1 TGTGCCGGGGGACAGATTAATGAAAAACTGTTTTTT CAGGQINEKLFF
TRBJ1-5 TRBV6-5 - - TGTGCCAGCAGTCCAGACAGTGGTAATCAGCCCCAGCATTTT CASSPDSGNQPQHF
TRBJ2-7 TRBV6-1 - - TGTGCCAGCAGTGAAACTAGGGGTTTTGGGCAGTACTTC CASSETRGFGQYF
TRBJ2-3 TRBV27 - - TGTGCCAGCAGTTTTGCGGTTAGCACAGATACGCAGTATTTT CASSFAVSTDTQYF
TRBJ1-1 TRBV12-5 - - TGTGCTAGTGCCAAATTTCCGACGGCCACTGAAGCTTTCTTT CASAKFPTATEAFF
TRBJ1-1 TRBV5-1 - - TGCGCCAGCAGCTTGGCCCTCGAGGATGTTTCGAACACTGAAGCTTTCTTT CASSLALEDVSNTEAFF
TRBJ2-2 TRBV6-5 - - TGTGCCAGCAGTTACACACGGACGAACACCGGGGAGCTGTTTTTT CASSYTRTNTGELFF
TRBJ2-5 TRBV28 - - TGTGCCAGCAGCCCCTTCGTTAGCGGACAAGCTACCCCCGAGACCCAGTACTTC CASSPFVSGQATPETQYF
TRBJ2-7 TRBV5-1 - - TGCGCCAGCAGACATGACAGTCCCTACGAGCAGTACTTC CASRHDSPYEQYF
TRBJ1-1 TRBV9 - - TGTGCCAGCAGCGTAGTACAGGGCACTGAAGCTTTCTTT CASSVVQGTEAFF
TRBJ2-1 TRBV7-3 few TRBD2 TGTGCCAGCAGCTTGACGGGACTAGCGGGGGCCTACAATGAGCAGTTCTTC CASSLTGLAGAYNEQFF
TRBJ2-7 TRBV7-9 - - TGTGCCAGCAGTCAGAGGGGGGACTACGAGCAGTACTTC CASSQRGDYEQYF
TRBJ1-6 TRBV5-8 - - TGTGCCAGCAGCTTGCTCACGTCCAATTCACCCCTCCACTTT CASSLLTSNSPLHF
TRBJ1-3 TRBV7-2 - - TGTGCCAGCAGTAGTCGGAGTTCTGGAAACACCATATATTTT CASSSRSSGNTIYF